The next 2 T cell receptor beta chains were all read from a single sample in a study of T cells after yellow fever vaccination. TCRdb ran MiXCR on the 5' RACE reads and lists one entry per CDR3 protein. The table records about 340,000 distinct CDR3 sequences, approximately 3.9% of them present only once. The material was PBMCs, obtained 5 days after the yellow fever booster vaccination. Every receptor here comes from a man aged 18-30 years who received the YFV17D yellow fever vaccine.

This clonotype appeared many times. V gene TRBV6-2 or TRBV6-3 combines with J gene TRBJ2-3; 7 bases fit TRBD1. J lost 2 bases, V lost 7 bases, and 24 bases had no gene match. This CDR3 region has 20 residues. Germline V CDR1 and CDR2: MNHEY, SVGEGT. The CDR3 sequence is CASTYCTTARRTGNTDTQYF. The CDR3 DNA is TGTGCCAGCACCTACTGCACCACCGCCCGCCGGACAGGAAACACAGATACGCAGTATTTT.

This clonotype was seen a few times. This chain joins TRBV7-2 and TRBJ2-3; D not certain. Deletions cut 4 bases from V and 2 bases from J, with 7 bases between. The CDR3 is made up of 13 amino acids. CDR1 and CDR2 (germline): SGHTA, FQGNSA. The CDR3 bases are TGTGCCAGCAGCTCTCCCCTCACAGATACGCAGTATTTT. Its translation is CASSSPLTDTQYF. The full variable domain, its missing parts supplied by reference TRBV7-2 and TRBJ2-3, is GAGVSQSPSNKVTEKGKDVELRCDPISGHTALYWYRQSLGQGLEFLIYFQGNSAPDKSGLPSDRFSAERTGGSVSTLTIQRTQQEDSAVYLCASSSPLTDTQYFGPGTRLTVL.